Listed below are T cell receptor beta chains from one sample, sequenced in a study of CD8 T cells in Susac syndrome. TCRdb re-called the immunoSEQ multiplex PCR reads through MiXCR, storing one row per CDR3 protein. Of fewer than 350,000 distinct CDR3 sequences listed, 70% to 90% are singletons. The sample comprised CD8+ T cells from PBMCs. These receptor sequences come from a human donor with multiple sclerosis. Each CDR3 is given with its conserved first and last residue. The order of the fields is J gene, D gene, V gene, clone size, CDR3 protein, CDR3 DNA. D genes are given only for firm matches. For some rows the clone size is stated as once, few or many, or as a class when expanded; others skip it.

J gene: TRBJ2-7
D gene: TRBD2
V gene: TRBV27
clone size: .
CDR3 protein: CASSPLLTSGGRYEQYF
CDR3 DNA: TGTGCCAGCAGCCCCCTGCTGACTAGCGGGGGCAGATACGAGCAGTACTTC

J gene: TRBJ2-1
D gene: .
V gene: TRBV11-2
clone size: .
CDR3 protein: CASSFFDEQFF
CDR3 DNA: TGTGCCAGCAGCTTCTTTGATGAGCAGTTCTTC

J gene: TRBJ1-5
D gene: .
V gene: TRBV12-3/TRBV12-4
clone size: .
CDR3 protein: CASSLDGRYNQPQHF
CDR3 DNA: TGTGCCAGCAGTTTAGATGGACGGTACAATCAGCCCCAGCATTTT

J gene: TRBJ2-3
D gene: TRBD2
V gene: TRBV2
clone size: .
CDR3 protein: CASRIERETSTDTQYF
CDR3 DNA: TGTGCCAGCAGGATCGAGCGGGAGACGAGCACAGATACGCAGTATTTT

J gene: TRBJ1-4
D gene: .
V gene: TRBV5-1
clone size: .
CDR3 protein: CASSPTPLATNEKLFF
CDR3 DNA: TGCGCCAGCAGCCCAACCCCCCTCGCAACTAATGAAAAACTGTTTTTT

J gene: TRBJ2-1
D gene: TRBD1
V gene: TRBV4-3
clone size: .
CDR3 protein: CASSRNRGRYNEQFF
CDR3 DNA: TGCGCCAGCAGCCGAAACAGGGGGAGGTACAATGAGCAGTTCTTC

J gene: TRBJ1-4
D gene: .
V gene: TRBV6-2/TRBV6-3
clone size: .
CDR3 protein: CASSSQGWNEKLFF
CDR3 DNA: TGTGCCAGCAGTTCGCAGGGGTGGAATGAAAAACTGTTTTTT

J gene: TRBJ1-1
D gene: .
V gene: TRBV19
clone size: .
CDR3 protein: CASSYRVKPEAFF
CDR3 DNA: TGTGCCAGTAGTTACAGGGTGAAGCCTGAAGCTTTCTTT

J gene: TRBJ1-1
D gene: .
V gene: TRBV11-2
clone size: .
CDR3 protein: CASSSGIEAFF
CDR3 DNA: TGTGCCAGCAGTTCGGGTATTGAAGCTTTCTTT

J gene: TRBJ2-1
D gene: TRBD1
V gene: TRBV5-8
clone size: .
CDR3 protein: CASSLEGAPYYEQFF
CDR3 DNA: TGTGCCAGCAGCTTGGAGGGGGCTCCCTACTACGAGCAGTTCTTC

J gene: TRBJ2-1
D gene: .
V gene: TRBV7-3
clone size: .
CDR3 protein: CASSLDHRNEQFF
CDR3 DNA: TGTGCCAGCAGCTTAGACCATAGGAATGAGCAGTTCTTC

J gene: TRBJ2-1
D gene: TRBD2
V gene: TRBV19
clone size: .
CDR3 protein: CASSVLRGGAYEQFF
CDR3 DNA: TGTGCCAGTAGTGTGCTTCGCGGGGGGGCCTATGAGCAGTTCTTC

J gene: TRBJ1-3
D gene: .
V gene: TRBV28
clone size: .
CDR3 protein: CASSYTIGSSGNTIYF
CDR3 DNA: TGTGCCAGCAGTTACACGATCGGAAGCTCTGGAAACACCATATATTTT

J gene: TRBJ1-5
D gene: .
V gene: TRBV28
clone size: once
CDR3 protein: CASRMGAGNQPQHF
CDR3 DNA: TGTGCCAGCAGGATGGGCGCGGGCAATCAGCCCCAGCATTTT

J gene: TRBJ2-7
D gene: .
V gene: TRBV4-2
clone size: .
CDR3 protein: CASSQDVGLGGSYEQYF
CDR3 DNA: TGTGCCAGCAGCCAAGATGTTGGTCTAGGCGGTTCCTACGAGCAGTACTTC

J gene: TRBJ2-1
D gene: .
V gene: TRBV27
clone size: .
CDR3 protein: CASSLGGTAEQFF
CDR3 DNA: TGTGCCAGCAGTTTAGGGGGGACAGCTGAGCAGTTCTTC

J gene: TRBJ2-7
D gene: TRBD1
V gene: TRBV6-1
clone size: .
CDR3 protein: CASSRPLRDRQTYEQYF
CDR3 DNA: TGTGCCAGCAGCCGTCCGTTAAGGGACAGGCAAACCTACGAGCAGTACTTC

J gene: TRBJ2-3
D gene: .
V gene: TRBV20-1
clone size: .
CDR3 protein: CSAPWPYFSDTQYF
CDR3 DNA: TGCAGTGCCCCTTGGCCTTACTTTTCAGATACGCAGTATTTT

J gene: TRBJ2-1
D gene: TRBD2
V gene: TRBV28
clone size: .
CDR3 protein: CASSPLPALAGGEQFF
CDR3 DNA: TGTGCCAGCAGCCCCCTCCCGGCACTAGCGGGGGGTGAGCAGTTCTTC

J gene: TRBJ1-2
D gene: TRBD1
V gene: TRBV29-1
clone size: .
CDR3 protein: CSVEDLDRAGYTF
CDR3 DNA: TGCAGCGTTGAAGACCTGGACAGGGCGGGCTACACCTTC

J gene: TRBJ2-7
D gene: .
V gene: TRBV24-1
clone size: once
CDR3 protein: CATSDSRLGEQYF
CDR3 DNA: TGTGCCACCAGTGACTCCCGGCTGGGCGAGCAGTACTTC

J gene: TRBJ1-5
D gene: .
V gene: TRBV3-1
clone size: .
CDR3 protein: CASSQVTQDYNQPQHF
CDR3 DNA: TGTGCCAGCAGCCAAGTCACACAGGACTACAATCAGCCCCAGCATTTT

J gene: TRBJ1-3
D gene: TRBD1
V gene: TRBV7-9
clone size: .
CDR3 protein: CASSLSEIRQGARGNTIYF
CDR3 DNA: TGTGCCAGCAGCTTATCGGAGATACGACAGGGGGCGCGAGGAAACACCATATATTTT

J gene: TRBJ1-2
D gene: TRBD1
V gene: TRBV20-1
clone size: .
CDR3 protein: CSAREQGRGGYTF
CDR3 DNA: TGCAGTGCTAGAGAACAGGGGCGGGGTGGCTACACCTTC

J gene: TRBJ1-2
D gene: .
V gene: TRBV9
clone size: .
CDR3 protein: CASSQGSSSNYGYTF
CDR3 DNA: TGTGCCAGCAGCCAAGGTTCAAGCTCCAACTATGGCTACACCTTC

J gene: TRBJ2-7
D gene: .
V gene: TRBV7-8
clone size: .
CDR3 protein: CASSFRGAGEQYF
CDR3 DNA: TGTGCCAGCAGCTTCAGGGGGGCTGGCGAGCAGTACTTC

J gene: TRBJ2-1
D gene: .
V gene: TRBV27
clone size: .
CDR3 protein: CASSLSGSGEHEQFF
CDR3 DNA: TGTGCCAGCAGTTTATCGGGTTCGGGGGAACATGAGCAGTTCTTC

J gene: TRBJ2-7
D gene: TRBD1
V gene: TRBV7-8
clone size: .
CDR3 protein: CASSLAGQASTYEQYF
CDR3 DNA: TGTGCCAGCAGCTTAGCTGGACAGGCTTCAACCTACGAGCAGTACTTC

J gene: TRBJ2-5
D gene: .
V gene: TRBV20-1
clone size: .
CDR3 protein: CSASGLEETQYF
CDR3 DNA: TGCAGTGCTAGCGGTCTAGAAGAGACCCAGTACTTC

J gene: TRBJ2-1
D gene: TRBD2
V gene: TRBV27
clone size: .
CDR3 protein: CASSPLGGRQEQFF
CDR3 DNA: TGTGCCAGCAGTCCCCTGGGGGGGAGGCAAGAGCAGTTCTTC

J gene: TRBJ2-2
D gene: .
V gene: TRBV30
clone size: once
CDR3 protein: CAWNPTGELFF
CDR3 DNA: TGTGCCTGGAATCCCACCGGGGAGCTGTTTTTT

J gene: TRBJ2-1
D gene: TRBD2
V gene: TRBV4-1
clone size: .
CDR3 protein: CASSQDRSGGLYNEQFF
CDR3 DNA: TGCGCCAGCAGCCAAGATCGAAGCGGGGGGCTCTACAATGAGCAGTTCTTC

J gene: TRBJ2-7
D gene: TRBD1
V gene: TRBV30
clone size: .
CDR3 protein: CAWSPGTGVAYEQYF
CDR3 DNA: TGTGCCTGGAGTCCAGGGACAGGGGTTGCGTACGAGCAGTACTTC

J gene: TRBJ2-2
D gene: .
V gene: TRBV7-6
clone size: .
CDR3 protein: CASSPEWGAGELFF
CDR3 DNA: TGTGCCAGCAGCCCGGAGTGGGGGGCCGGGGAGCTGTTTTTT

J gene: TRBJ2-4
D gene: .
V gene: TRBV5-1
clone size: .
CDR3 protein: CASSLGGGVKNIQYF
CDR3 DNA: TGCGCCAGCAGCTTAGGGGGAGGTGTCAAAAACATTCAGTACTTC

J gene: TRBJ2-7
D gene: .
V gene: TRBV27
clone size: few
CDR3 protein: CASSLAGTPEQYF
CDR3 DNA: TGTGCCAGCAGTTTGGCAGGGACCCCCGAGCAGTACTTC

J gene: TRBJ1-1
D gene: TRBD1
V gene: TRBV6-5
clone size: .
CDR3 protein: CASSYNGLSQQGGEAFF
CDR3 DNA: TGTGCCAGCAGTTATAACGGCCTAAGCCAACAGGGGGGGGAAGCTTTCTTT

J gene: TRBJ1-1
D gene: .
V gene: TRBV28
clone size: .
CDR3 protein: CASSTKGVTEAFF
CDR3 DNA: TGTGCCAGCAGTACGAAGGGGGTCACTGAAGCTTTCTTT

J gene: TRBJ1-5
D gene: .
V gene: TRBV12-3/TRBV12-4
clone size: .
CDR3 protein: CASSLRAADQPQHF
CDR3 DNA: TGTGCCAGCAGTTTGCGGGCGGCTGATCAGCCCCAGCATTTT

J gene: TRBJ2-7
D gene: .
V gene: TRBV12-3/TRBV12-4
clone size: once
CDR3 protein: CASSKISYEQYF
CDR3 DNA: TGTGCCAGCAGTAAAATCTCCTACGAGCAGTACTTC